The clone carrying this T cell receptor (beta chain) came up many times. These data come from a study of tumor-infiltrating lymphocytes in primary liver carcinoma. Reverse transcription of about 0.5 ug total RNA with a constant-region primer produced TCR beta cDNA. For TCR beta, libraries were produced by three nested multiplex PCR rounds using slightly modified ARM-PCR. The study ran its first two PCR rounds for around 10 cycles each, using TRBV1-TRBV30 forward primers and a C-beta reverse primer. From the multiplex PCR reads, TCRdb called clonotypes with MiXCR, one entry per CDR3 protein. The sample has 250,000 to 350,000 distinct CDR3 sequences; 50% to 75% are singletons. CDR3 size: 14 residues. CDR1 MNHNS and CDR2 SASEGT come from the germline V gene. The V segment lost 8 bases and the J segment 5 bases; nucleotides outside the gene matches: 9. Germline DNA was extracted too, while blood RNA derived from unsorted whole blood.

Sequenced input: peripheral blood. This TCR came from a woman in her 30s with primary liver carcinoma and hepatitis B virus infection. The rearrangement uses TRBV6-1 and TRBJ2-3, with TRBD2 matching over 8 bases. As DNA, the CDR3 is TGTGCCAGCTCACTAGCGGTTCACCTAGATACGCAGTATTTT. Translating gives CASSLAVHLDTQYF.